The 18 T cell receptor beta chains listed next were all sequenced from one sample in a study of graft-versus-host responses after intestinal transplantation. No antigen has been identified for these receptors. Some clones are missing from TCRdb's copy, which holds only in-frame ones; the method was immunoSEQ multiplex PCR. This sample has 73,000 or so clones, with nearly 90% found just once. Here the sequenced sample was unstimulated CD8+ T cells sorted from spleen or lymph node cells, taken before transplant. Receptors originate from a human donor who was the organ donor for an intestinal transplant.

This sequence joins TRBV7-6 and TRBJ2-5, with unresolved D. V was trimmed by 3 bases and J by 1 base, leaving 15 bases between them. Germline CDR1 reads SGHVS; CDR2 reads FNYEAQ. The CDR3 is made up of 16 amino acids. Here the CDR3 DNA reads TGTGCCAGCAGCTTGCACTCAGGCAGGTTCCAAGAGACCCAGTACTTC. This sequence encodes CASSLHSGRFQETQYF.

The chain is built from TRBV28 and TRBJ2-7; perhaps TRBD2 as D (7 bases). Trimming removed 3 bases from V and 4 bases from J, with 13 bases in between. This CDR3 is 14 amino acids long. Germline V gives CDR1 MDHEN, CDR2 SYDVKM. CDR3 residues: CASSFWTRGYEQYV. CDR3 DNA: TGTGCCAGCAGTTTCTGGACTAGGGGGTACGAGCAGTACGTC.

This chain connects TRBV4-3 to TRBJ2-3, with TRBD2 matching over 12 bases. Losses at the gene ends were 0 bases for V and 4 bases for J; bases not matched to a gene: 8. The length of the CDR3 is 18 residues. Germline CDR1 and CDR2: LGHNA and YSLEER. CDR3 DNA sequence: TGCGCCAGCAGCCAAGATTATGATCTAGCGGGGGGGCCAGATACGCAGTATTTT. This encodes CASSQDYDLAGGPDTQYF.

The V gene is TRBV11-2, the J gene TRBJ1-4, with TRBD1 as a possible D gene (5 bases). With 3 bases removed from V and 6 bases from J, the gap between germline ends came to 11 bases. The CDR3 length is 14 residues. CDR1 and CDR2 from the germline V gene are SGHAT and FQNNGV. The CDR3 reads CASSFTGGDEKLFF. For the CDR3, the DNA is TGTGCCAGCAGCTTTACCGGGGGGGATGAAAAACTGTTTTTT.

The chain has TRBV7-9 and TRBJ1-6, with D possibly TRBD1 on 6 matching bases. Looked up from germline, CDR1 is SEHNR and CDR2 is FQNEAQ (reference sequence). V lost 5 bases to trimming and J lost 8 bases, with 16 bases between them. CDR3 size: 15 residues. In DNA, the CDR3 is TGTGCCAGCAGCCGAAACCCGCAGGGGTATTCACCCCTCCACTTT. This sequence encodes CASSRNPQGYSPLHF.

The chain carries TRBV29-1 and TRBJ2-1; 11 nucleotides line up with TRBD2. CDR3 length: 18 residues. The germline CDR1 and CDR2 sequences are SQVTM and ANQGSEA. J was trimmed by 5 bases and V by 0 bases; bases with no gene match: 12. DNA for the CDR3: TGCAGCGTTGAAGATTTCCGAGGTAGCGGGGGGGCCCACAATGAGCAGTTCTTC. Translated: CSVEDFRGSGGAHNEQFF.

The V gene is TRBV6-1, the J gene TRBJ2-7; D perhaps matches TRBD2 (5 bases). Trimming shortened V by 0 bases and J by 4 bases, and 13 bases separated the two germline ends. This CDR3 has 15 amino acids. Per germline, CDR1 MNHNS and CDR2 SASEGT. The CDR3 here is CASSEARVGWYEQYV. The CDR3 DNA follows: TGTGCCAGCAGTGAAGCGCGGGTTGGCTGGTACGAGCAGTACGTC.

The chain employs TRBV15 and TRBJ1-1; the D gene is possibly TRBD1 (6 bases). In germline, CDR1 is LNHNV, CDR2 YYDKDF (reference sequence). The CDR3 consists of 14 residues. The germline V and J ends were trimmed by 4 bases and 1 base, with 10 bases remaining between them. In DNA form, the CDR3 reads TGTGCCACCAGCAAAGACAGGCCGAACACTGAAGCTTTCTTT. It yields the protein CATSKDRPNTEAFF.

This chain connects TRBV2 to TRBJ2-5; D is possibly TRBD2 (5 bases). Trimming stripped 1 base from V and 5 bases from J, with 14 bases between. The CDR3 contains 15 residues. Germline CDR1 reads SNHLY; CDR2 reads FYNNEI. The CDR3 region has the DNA TGTGCCAGCAGTGAAGTCCCCTACCGAGGGGAGACCCAGTACTTC. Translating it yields CASSEVPYRGETQYF. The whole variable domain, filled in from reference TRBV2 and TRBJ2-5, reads EPEVTQTPSHQVTQMGQEVILRCVPISNHLYFYWYRQILGQKVEFLVSFYNNEISEKSEIFDDQFSVERPDGSNFTLKIRSTKLEDSAMYFCASSEVPYRGETQYFGPGTRLLVL.

The chain's CDR3 is CASSTSLASQPQHF. CDR3 sequence (DNA): TGTGCCAGCAGCACTAGCTTGGCTAGCCAGCCCCAGCATTTT. The chain combines TRBV7-8 with TRBJ1-5, with D unresolved. CDR3 size: 14 residues. Trimming shortened V by 5 bases and J by 7 bases, and 15 bases separated the two germline ends. Germline values: CDR1 SGHVS, CDR2 FQNEAQ.

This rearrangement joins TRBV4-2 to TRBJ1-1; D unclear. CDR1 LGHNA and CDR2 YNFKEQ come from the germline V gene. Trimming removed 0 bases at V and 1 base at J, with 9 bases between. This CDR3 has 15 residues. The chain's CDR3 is CASSQDVGRNTEAFF. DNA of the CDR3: TGTGCCAGCAGCCAAGACGTGGGGAGGAACACTGAAGCTTTCTTT.

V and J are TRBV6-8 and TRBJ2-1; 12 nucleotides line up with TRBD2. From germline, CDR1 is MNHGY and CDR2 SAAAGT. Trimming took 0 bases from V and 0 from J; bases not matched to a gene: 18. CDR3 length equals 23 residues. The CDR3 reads CASSYSVRGRPSGGALSYNEQFF. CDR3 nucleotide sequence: TGTGCCAGCAGTTACTCGGTCAGGGGGCGACCTAGCGGGGGGGCCCTCTCCTACAATGAGCAGTTCTTC.

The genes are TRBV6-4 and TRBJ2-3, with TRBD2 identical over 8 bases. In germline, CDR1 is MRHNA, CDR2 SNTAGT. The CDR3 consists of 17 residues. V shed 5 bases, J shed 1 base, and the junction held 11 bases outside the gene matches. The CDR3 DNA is TGTGCCAGCAGTAACCCCCCCGGAGCGGGGGGCACAGATACGCAGTATTTT. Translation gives CASSNPPGAGGTDTQYF.

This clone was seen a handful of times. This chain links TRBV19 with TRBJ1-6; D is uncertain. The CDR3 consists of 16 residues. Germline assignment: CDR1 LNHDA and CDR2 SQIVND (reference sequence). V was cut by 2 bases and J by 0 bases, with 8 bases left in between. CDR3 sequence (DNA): TGTGCCAGTAGTATAATGGAGAGCTCCTATAATTCACCCCTCCACTTT. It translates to CASSIMESSYNSPLHF.

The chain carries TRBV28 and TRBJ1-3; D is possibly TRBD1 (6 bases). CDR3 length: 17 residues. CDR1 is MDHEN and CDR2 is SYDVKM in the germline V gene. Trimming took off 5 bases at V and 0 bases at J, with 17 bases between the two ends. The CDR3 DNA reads TGTGCCAGCAGTCTACAGATCGACAGGCACTCTGGAAACACCATATATTTT. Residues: CASSLQIDRHSGNTIYF.

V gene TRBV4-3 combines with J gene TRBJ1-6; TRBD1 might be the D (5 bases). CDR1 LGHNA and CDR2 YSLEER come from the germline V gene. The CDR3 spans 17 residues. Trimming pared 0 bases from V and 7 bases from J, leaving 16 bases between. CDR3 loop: CASSQDGPGEGNSPLHF. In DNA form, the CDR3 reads TGCGCCAGCAGCCAAGATGGGCCGGGGGAGGGGAATTCACCCCTCCACTTT.

The chain's CDR3 is CASSTNLHGEGGLDNEQFF. For the CDR3, the DNA is TGTGCCAGCAGTACGAATTTACATGGTGAGGGTGGTTTGGACAATGAGCAGTTCTTC. The chain recombines TRBV2 with TRBJ2-1, with D perhaps matching TRBD2 (5 bases). This CDR3 spans 19 amino acids. Germline V CDR1 and CDR2: SNHLY, FYNNEI. Trimming removed 5 bases at V and 5 bases at J, with 28 bases between. The full variable domain, in which reference TRBV2 and TRBJ2-1 provide the parts outside the CDR3, is EPEVTQTPSHQVTQMGQEVILRCVPISNHLYFYWYRQILGQKVEFLVSFYNNEISEKSEIFDDQFSVERPDGSNFTLKIRSTKLEDSAMYFCASSTNLHGEGGLDNEQFFGPGTRLTVL.

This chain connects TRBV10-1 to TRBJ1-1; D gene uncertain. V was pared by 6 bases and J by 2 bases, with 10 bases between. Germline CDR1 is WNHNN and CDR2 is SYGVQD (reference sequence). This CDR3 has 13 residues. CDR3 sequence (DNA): TGCGCCAGCAGGCGACTGAAAAACACTGAAGCTTTCTTT. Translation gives CASRRLKNTEAFF.